The 32 T cell receptor beta chains below all came from one sample that was sequenced in a study of T cell responses to AZD1222 COVID-19 vaccine. The protocol was immunoSEQ multiplex PCR, while the TCRdb copy is restricted to in-frame clones and leaves out a portion. Among about 140,000 clones listed, more than 85% were seen once. The sequenced sample was peripheral blood, obtained after recovery from COVID-19. The receptor source for this set is an adult who had recovered from COVID-19.

V and J are TRBV11-2 and TRBJ2-5, with D unresolved. The CDR3 extends over 14 amino acids. The germline V gene has CDR1 SGHAT and CDR2 FQNNGV. V shed 1 base and J shed 0 bases, with 6 bases lying between them. This CDR3 is CASSLGVYQETQYF. The CDR3 DNA follows: TGTGCCAGCAGCTTAGGCGTGTACCAAGAGACCCAGTACTTC.

The J gene is TRBJ2-2, the V gene TRBV4-2, with 12 bases identical to TRBD2. Unmatched junction bases numbered 3, after V lost 4 bases and J lost 6 bases. Looked up from germline, CDR1 is LGHNA and CDR2 is YNFKEQ. The CDR3 runs 15 residues. As DNA, the CDR3 is TGTGCCAGCAGCCCTAGCGGGAGGGGGGCCGGGGAGCTGTTTTTT. It yields the protein CASSPSGRGAGELFF.

The V call is TRBV27, the J call TRBJ2-7, with TRBD2 identical over 11 bases. The CDR3 runs to 15 residues. Germline CDR1 MNHEY, CDR2 SMNVEV (reference sequence). V lost 7 bases to trimming and J lost 0 bases; unmatched junction nucleotides: 5. CDR3: CASTRTSGPSYEQYF. CDR3 in DNA: TGTGCCAGCACCCGGACTAGCGGGCCCTCCTACGAGCAGTACTTC.

This rearrangement joins TRBV27 to TRBJ1-2; TRBD1 is a possible D gene (6 bases). CDR3 length: 15 residues. Between the trimmed V and J ends, which lost 7 bases and 4 bases, there was a span of 19 bases. Germline V gives CDR1 MNHEY, CDR2 SMNVEV (reference sequence). This chain's CDR3 is CASTERMGGLYGYTF. The CDR3 coding sequence is TGTGCCAGCACCGAACGAATGGGGGGGCTCTATGGCTACACCTTC.

This chain connects TRBV14 to TRBJ1-2; D call uncertain. Trimming shortened V by 5 bases and J by 3 bases, and 13 bases separated the two germline ends. CDR1 is SGHDN and CDR2 is FVKESK in the germline V gene. The CDR3 contains 14 residues. CDR3 amino acids: CASSYLGTDYGYTF. As DNA, the CDR3 is TGTGCCAGCAGCTACTTGGGTACGGACTATGGCTACACCTTC.

The chain is built from TRBV28 and TRBJ1-2, with D possibly being TRBD1 (6 bases). V lost 8 bases and J 4 bases, leaving 11 bases between the germline ends. Germline CDR1 and CDR2: MDHEN and SYDVKM. The CDR3 is made up of 12 amino acids. The CDR3 DNA follows: TGTGCCAGCGAAGGGGGGGGCTATGGCTACACCTTC. Its translation is CASEGGGYGYTF.

This chain connects TRBV11-2 to TRBJ2-1; 9 bases line up with TRBD2. The V gene end was trimmed by 5 bases and the J gene end by 8 bases; junction bases not matched to a gene: 22. Germline CDR1 reads SGHAT; CDR2 reads FQNNGV. The CDR3 has 19 residues. The CDR3 spells CASSTPSQGLAGRYDEQFF. CDR3 nucleotides: TGTGCCAGCAGCACGCCATCCCAAGGGCTAGCGGGAAGGTACGATGAGCAGTTCTTC.

V is TRBV4-1 and J is TRBJ2-5; D remains unclear. Germline V gene sequence: CDR1 MGHRA, CDR2 YSYEKL. This CDR3 is built from 14 residues. Trimming removed 0 bases at V and 4 bases at J, with 9 bases between. The CDR3 reads CASSQEGSIETQYF. As DNA, the CDR3 is TGCGCCAGCAGCCAAGAAGGATCGATAGAGACCCAGTACTTC.

This CDR3 is CASSFKGSNQPQHF. The CDR3, as DNA: TGTGCCAGCAGCTTTAAGGGGAGCAATCAGCCCCAGCATTTT. V usage is TRBV5-4 and J usage is TRBJ1-5, with D possibly TRBD1 on 5 matching bases. Germline CDR1 reads SGHNT; CDR2 reads YYREEE (reference sequence). The CDR3 extends over 14 amino acids. The V gene lost 2 bases and the J gene lost 1 base, with 7 bases spanning the gap. Variable domain in full (rest from reference TRBV5-4 and TRBJ1-5): ETGVTQSPTHLIKTRGQQVTLRCSSQSGHNTVSWYQQALGQGPQFIFQYYREEENGRGNFPPRFSGLQFPNYSSELNVNALELDDSALYLCASSFKGSNQPQHFGDGTRLSIL.

The genes are TRBV3-1 (or the pseudogene TRBV3-2) and TRBJ2-7; no clear D gene. The CDR3 is made up of 16 amino acids. The V end lost 0 bases, the J end lost 0 bases, and 12 bases lay between the germline ends. Germline lookup yields CDR1 LGHDT and CDR2 YNNKEL (reference sequence). The chain's CDR3 is CASSQEHSLSSYEQYF. The CDR3 DNA is TGTGCCAGCAGCCAAGAACACTCTTTAAGCTCCTACGAGCAGTACTTC.

The gene calls are TRBV6-5 and TRBJ2-2; D gene uncertain. Trimming left V 7 bases short and J 6 bases short, with 18 bases between. CDR1 is MNHEY, CDR2 SVGAGI, per germline. This CDR3 is built from 15 residues. The CDR3 reads CASTLNGPYPGELFF. In DNA form, the CDR3 reads TGTGCCAGCACCCTAAATGGACCTTACCCCGGGGAGCTGTTTTTT.

This rearrangement joins TRBV18 to TRBJ2-5; D gene uncertain. The ends were cut back, 5 bases at V and 6 bases at J, with 13 bases in the middle. Germline V lookup: CDR1 KGHSH, CDR2 LQKENI. This CDR3 comprises 13 residues. CDR3 sequence: CASSSQTKQTQYF. The CDR3, as DNA: TGTGCCAGCTCATCGCAGACGAAACAGACCCAGTACTTC.

As regards this clone: At one of its ends the junction is not consistent with the germline gene, which may arise from a read error. V gene TRBV19 combines with J gene TRBJ1-1; D is possibly TRBD1 (6 bases). Germline values: CDR1 LNHDA, CDR2 SQIVND (reference sequence). The CDR3 runs to 16 residues. CDR3 nucleotide sequence: TGTGCCAGTAGAATAGGGACCGGACAGACCGGCACTGAAGCTTTCTTT. As protein: CASRIGTGQTGTEAFF.

The chain links TRBV10-1 to TRBJ2-7; the D gene is possibly TRBD1 (6 bases). The V end was cut by 3 bases, the J end by 6 bases, with 18 bases between. This CDR3 is built from 15 residues. The germline gives CDR1 WNHNN, CDR2 SYGVQD (reference sequence). The CDR3 DNA reads TGCGCCAGCAGTGATACTAACAGGGCACGACCCGAGCAGTACTTC. Translating gives CASSDTNRARPEQYF.

V is TRBV5-6 and J is TRBJ1-3, with TRBD1 matching 7 bases. The germline gives CDR1 SGHDT, CDR2 YYEEEE. This CDR3 is 16 amino acids long. J gave up 2 bases and V 2 bases, and 7 bases lay outside the gene matches. CDR3 sequence: CASSFGPTGPGNTIYF. For the CDR3, the DNA is TGTGCCAGCAGCTTTGGACCGACAGGGCCTGGAAACACCATATATTTT.

V usage is TRBV29-1 and J usage is TRBJ2-3; perhaps TRBD2 as D (5 bases). Trimming left V 3 bases short and J 11 bases short, with 15 bases between. Per the germline V gene, CDR1 is SQVTM and CDR2 is ANQGSEA. This CDR3 is 12 amino acids long. In DNA form, the CDR3 reads TGCAGCGTTGAGCCGCGGCGGAGCGGGCAGTATTTT. Amino acids: CSVEPRRSGQYF.

The chain employs TRBV6-6 and TRBJ1-6; D remains ambiguous. Between the trimmed V and J ends, which lost 5 bases and 2 bases, there was a span of 10 bases. The germline V gene encodes CDR1 MNHNY and CDR2 SVGAGI (reference sequence). The CDR3 consists of 15 residues. CDR3 amino acids: CASSTQGPYNSPLHF. In nucleotides, the CDR3 is TGTGCCAGCAGTACTCAAGGGCCCTATAATTCACCCCTCCACTTT.

The chain uses TRBV9 and TRBJ2-7; 8 bases are a match to TRBD2. The CDR3 consists of 14 residues. The germline gives CDR1 SGDLS, CDR2 YYNGEE. Trimming at V came to 3 bases and at J to 5 bases, leaving 7 bases not matched to a gene. This CDR3 is CASSEGTRDDEQYF. The CDR3 DNA follows: TGTGCCAGCAGCGAAGGGACTAGGGATGACGAGCAGTACTTC.

The chain carries TRBV9 and TRBJ2-1; no reliable D call. Looked up from germline, CDR1 is SGDLS and CDR2 is YYNGEE. V lost 4 bases and J lost 6, with 8 bases in between. This CDR3 contains 12 residues. CDR3 nucleotide sequence: TGTGCCAGCAGCTCTCAGACCAATGAGCAGTTCTTC. Protein product: CASSSQTNEQFF.

The chain employs TRBV28 and TRBJ2-3; a possible D gene is TRBD1 (5 bases). Trimming stripped 6 bases from V and 0 bases from J, with 10 bases between. The germline gives CDR1 MDHEN, CDR2 SYDVKM. The CDR3 covers 14 residues. In DNA form, the CDR3 reads TGTGCCAGCAGCCCACAGGCGAGCACAGATACGCAGTATTTT. The encoded protein is CASSPQASTDTQYF.

This clone came up once. The chain links TRBV29-1 to TRBJ1-2; D is perhaps TRBD1 (5 bases). Between the trimmed V and J ends, which lost 0 bases and 6 bases, there was a span of 17 bases. CDR3 length equals 15 residues. Germline CDR1 SQVTM, CDR2 ANQGSEA. Here the CDR3 DNA reads TGCAGCGTTGAAGACGACCCCAGGGTATTCAATGGCTACACCTTC. Protein product: CSVEDDPRVFNGYTF.

The chain combines TRBV15 with TRBJ2-7, with 8 positions matching TRBD2. Losses at the gene ends were 0 bases for V and 3 bases for J; bases not matched to a gene: 4. In germline, CDR1 is LNHNV, CDR2 YYDKDF (reference sequence). This CDR3 region has 15 residues. CDR3 DNA: TGTGCCACCAGCAGAGATCCGGGACTAGGCTACGAGCAGTACTTC. As protein: CATSRDPGLGYEQYF.

The chain uses TRBV7-9 and TRBJ2-7; no definite D call. The germline CDR1 and CDR2 sequences are SEHNR and FQNEAQ (reference sequence). V was cut by 5 bases and J by 1 base, with 9 bases left in between. The CDR3 is 13 residues long. CDR3 bases: TGTGCCAGCAGCCCCTCGGAATCCTACGAGCAGTACTTC. Its translation is CASSPSESYEQYF.

The J gene is TRBJ2-7, the V gene TRBV7-8; TRBD1 is a possible D gene (6 bases). The CDR3 length is 19 residues. Trimming took off 1 base at V and 2 bases at J, with 24 bases between the two ends. Germline-derived CDR1 and CDR2 are SGHVS and FQNEAQ. The CDR3 is CASSLGTGLGQSIPYEQYF. CDR3 DNA: TGTGCCAGCAGCTTAGGCACCGGTTTAGGACAGTCCATACCCTACGAGCAGTACTTC.

V and J are TRBV3-1 (or the pseudogene TRBV3-2) and TRBJ1-2; no definite D call. Germline V gene lookup returns CDR1 LGHDT and CDR2 YNNKEL (reference sequence). The V end was cut by 1 base, the J end by 8 bases, with 17 bases between. The CDR3 has 15 residues. CDR3 DNA: TGTGCCAGCAGCCAAGTTAGTGTTGGGGTCTCCGGCTACACCTTC. Amino acids: CASSQVSVGVSGYTF.

V is TRBV4-1 and J is TRBJ2-7, with 13 bases lining up with TRBD2. Looked up from germline, CDR1 is MGHRA and CDR2 is YSYEKL. This CDR3 comprises 16 residues. V trimming: 4 bases; J trimming: 7 bases; junction bases outside the gene matches: 10. This CDR3 is CASSRTPGLAGTEQYF. The CDR3 DNA is TGCGCCAGCAGCCGAACCCCGGGACTAGCGGGAACAGAGCAGTACTTC.

The DNA for the CDR3 is TGTGCCAGCTCACTGACGCCGGGACCGGCCCACGAGCAGTACTTC. Translation: CASSLTPGPAHEQYF. The V gene is TRBV18, the J gene TRBJ2-7; tentatively, D is TRBD1 or TRBD2 (5 bases each). This CDR3 has 15 amino acids. Trimming removed 4 bases from V and 5 bases from J, with 18 bases in between. Germline CDR1 and CDR2: KGHSH and LQKENI.

CDR3 protein: CASSWTSGGYQETQYF. Written as DNA, the CDR3 is TGTGCCAGCAGTTGGACTAGCGGGGGGTACCAAGAGACCCAGTACTTC. V and J are TRBV28 and TRBJ2-5; TRBD2 aligns across 14 bases. V lost 4 bases and J lost 0; bases outside the gene matches: 1. The CDR3 length is 16 residues. From germline, CDR1 is MDHEN and CDR2 SYDVKM.

The chain is built from TRBV5-1 and TRBJ2-1; the D gene is possibly TRBD2 (6 bases). Germline V gene sequence: CDR1 SGHRS, CDR2 YFSETQ. This CDR3 comprises 15 residues. Trimming cost V 0 bases and J 0 bases, with 7 bases left between them. CDR3 protein: CASSLDGSSYNEQFF. The CDR3 DNA reads TGCGCCAGCAGCTTGGACGGGAGCTCCTACAATGAGCAGTTCTTC.

This clone has only one observation. The rearrangement links TRBV7-9 to TRBJ1-1, with a tentative D call TRBD1 (6 bases). The germline V gene has CDR1 SEHNR and CDR2 FQNEAQ (reference sequence). The V end lost 5 bases, the J end lost 6 bases, and 22 bases lay between the germline ends. The CDR3 contains 16 residues. The DNA of the CDR3 is TGTGCCAGCAGCCATTACCGGGAGGCACAGGGCTCTGAAGCTTTCTTT. Translating gives CASSHYREAQGSEAFF.

The chain recombines TRBV4-1 with TRBJ2-7, with D perhaps matching TRBD1 (6 bases). Germline loops: CDR1 MGHRA, CDR2 YSYEKL. The CDR3 extends over 13 amino acids. Trimming removed 5 bases from V and 4 bases from J, with 12 bases in between. As DNA, the CDR3 is TGCGCCAGCAGCAAACAACAGGGATACGAGCAGTACTTC. This translates into CASSKQQGYEQYF.

The chain carries TRBV6-5 and TRBJ1-3; D perhaps matches TRBD1 (6 bases). Per the germline V gene, CDR1 is MNHEY and CDR2 is SVGAGI. The CDR3 has 14 residues. Trimming cost V 10 bases and J 0 bases, with 13 bases left between them. CDR3 region: CAIWRQDSGNTIYF. DNA of the CDR3: TGTGCCATCTGGCGACAGGACTCTGGAAACACCATATATTTT.